This T cell receptor (beta chain) is drawn from a study of CD8 T cells in Susac syndrome. The RNA, about 0.5 to 1 ug, was put through reverse transcription using random hexamers. The CDR3 of TCR beta was amplified by immunoSEQ multiplex PCR across 54 Vbeta and 13 Jbeta. TCRdb re-called the immunoSEQ multiplex PCR reads through MiXCR, storing one row per CDR3 protein. In the table there are about 200,000 distinct CDR3 sequences, approximately 95% of which are singletons. In blood CD8+ and CD4+ T cells, TCR beta underwent sequencing. It was negative isolation that provided the CD8+ and CD4+ T cells, whereas TEMRA cells were enriched by FACS. This clonotype originated in a human donor with multiple sclerosis. The sequencing input was CD4+ T cells from PBMCs.

The DNA for the CDR3 is TGTGCCAGCAGTGAAACGTTAGTCTATGGCTACACCTTC. Amino acid sequence: CASSETLVYGYTF. This chain uses TRBV6-1 with TRBJ1-2; no reliable D call. The V gene's germline CDR1 is MNHNS and CDR2 SASEGT. This CDR3 contains 13 residues. V lost 2 bases, J lost 4 bases, and 8 bases lay in between.